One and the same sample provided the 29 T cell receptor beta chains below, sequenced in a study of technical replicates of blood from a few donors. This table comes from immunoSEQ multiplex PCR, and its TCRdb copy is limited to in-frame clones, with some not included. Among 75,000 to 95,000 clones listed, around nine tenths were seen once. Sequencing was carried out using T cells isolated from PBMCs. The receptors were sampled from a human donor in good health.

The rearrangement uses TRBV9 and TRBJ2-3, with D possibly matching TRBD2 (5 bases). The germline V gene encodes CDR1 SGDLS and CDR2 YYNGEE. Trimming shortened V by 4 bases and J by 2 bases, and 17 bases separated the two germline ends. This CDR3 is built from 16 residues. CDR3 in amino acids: CASSRPVGMSTDTQYF. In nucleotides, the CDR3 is TGTGCCAGCAGCCGCCCGGTCGGGATGTCCACAGATACGCAGTATTTT.

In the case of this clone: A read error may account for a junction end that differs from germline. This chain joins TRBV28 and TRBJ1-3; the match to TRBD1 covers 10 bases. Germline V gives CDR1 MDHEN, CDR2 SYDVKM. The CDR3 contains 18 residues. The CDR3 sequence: CASRLYDTGTGAGNTIYF. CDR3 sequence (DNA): TGTGCCAGCAGATTATACGATACCGGGACAGGGGCTGGAAACACCATATATTTT.

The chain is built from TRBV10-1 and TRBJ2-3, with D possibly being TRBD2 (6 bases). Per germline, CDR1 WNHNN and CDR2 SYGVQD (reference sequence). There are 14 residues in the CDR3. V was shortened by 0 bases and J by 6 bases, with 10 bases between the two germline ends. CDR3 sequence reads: CASSESLARDTQYF. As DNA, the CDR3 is TGCGCCAGCAGTGAGTCACTAGCTCGGGATACGCAGTATTTT.

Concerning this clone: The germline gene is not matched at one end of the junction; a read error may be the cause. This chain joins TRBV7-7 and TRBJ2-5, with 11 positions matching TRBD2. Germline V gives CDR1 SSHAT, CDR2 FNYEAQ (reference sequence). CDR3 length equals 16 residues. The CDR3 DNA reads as TGTGCTAGCAGCTTAGACAGACTAGCGGGGCAAGAGACCCAGTACTTC. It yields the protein CASSLDRLAGQETQYF.

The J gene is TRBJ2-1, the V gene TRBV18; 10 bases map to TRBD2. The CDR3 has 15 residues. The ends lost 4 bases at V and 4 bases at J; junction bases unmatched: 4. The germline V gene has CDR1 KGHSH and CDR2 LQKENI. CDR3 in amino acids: CASSLRTSGYNEQFF. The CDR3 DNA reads TGTGCCAGCTCACTTCGGACTAGCGGTTACAATGAGCAGTTCTTC.

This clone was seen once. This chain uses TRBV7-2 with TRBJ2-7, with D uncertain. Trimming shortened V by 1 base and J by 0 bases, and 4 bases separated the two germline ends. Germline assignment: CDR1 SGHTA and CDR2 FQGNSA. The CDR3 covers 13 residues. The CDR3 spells CASSLVRSYEQYF. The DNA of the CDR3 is TGTGCCAGCAGCTTAGTTCGCTCCTACGAGCAGTACTTC.

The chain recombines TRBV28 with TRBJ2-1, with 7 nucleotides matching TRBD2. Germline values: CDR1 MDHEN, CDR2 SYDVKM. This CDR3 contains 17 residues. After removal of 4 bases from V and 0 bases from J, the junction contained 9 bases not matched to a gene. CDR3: CASSSPGTTSSYNEQFF. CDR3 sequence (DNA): TGTGCCAGCAGTTCCCCCGGGACTACAAGCTCCTACAATGAGCAGTTCTTC.

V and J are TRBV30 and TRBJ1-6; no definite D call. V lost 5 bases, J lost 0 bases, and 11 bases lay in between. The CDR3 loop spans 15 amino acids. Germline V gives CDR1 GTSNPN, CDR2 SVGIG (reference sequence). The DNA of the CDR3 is TGTGCCTGGGCTTTGGGGAGCTCCTATAATTCACCCCTCCACTTT. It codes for CAWALGSSYNSPLHF. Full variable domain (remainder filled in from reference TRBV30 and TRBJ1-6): SQTIHQWPATLVQPVGSPLSLECTVEGTSNPNLYWYRQAAGRGLQLLFYSVGIGQISSEVPQNLSASRPQDRQFILSSKKLLLSDSGFYLCAWALGSSYNSPLHFGNGTRLTVT.

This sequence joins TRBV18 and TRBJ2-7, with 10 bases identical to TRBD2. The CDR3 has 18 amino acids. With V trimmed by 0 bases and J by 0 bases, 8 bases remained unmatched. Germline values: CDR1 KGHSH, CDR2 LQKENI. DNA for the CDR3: TGTGCCAGCTCACCACCGGGACTAGCGAGGGGGAGCTCCTACGAGCAGTACTTC. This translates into CASSPPGLARGSSYEQYF. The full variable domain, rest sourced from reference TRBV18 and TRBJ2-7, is NAGVMQNPRHLVRRRGQEARLRCSPMKGHSHVYWYRQLPEEGLKFMVYLQKENIIDESGMPKERFSAEFPKEGPSILRIQQVVRGDSAAYFCASSPPGLARGSSYEQYFGPGTRLTVT.

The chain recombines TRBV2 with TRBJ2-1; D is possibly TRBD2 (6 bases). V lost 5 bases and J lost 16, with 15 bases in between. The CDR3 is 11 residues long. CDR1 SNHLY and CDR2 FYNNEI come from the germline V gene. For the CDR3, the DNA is TGTGCCAGCAGTATACGGGAGAATAAATTCTTC. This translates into CASSIRENKFF.

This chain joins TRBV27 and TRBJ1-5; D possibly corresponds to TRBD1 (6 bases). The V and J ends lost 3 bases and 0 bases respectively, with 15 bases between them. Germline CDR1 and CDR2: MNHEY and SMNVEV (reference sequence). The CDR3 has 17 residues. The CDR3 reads CASSLTGQLNSNQPQHF. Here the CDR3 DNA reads TGTGCCAGCAGTTTGACCGGACAGCTAAATAGCAATCAGCCCCAGCATTTT.

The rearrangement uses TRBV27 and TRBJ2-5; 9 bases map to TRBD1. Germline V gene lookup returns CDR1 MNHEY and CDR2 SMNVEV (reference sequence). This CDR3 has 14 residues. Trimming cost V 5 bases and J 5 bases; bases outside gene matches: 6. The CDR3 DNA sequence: TGTGCCAGCAGTCCCGGGACAGGGACGGAGACCCAGTACTTC. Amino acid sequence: CASSPGTGTETQYF.

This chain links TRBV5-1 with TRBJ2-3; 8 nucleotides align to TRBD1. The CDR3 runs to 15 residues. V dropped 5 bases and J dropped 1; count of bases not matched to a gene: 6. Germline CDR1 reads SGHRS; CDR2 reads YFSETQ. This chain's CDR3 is CASSRGQGGTDTQYF. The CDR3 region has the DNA TGCGCCAGCAGTCGCGGACAGGGTGGCACAGATACGCAGTATTTT. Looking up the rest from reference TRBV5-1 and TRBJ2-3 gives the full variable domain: KAGVTQTPRYLIKTRGQQVTLSCSPISGHRSVSWYQQTPGQGLQFLFEYFSETQRNKGNFPGRFSGRQFSNSRSEMNVSTLELGDSALYLCASSRGQGGTDTQYFGPGTRLTVL.

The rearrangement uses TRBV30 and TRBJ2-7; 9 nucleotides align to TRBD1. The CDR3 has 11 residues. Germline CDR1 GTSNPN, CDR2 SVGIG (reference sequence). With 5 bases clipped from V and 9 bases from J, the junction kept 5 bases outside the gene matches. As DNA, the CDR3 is TGTGCCTGGGGACAGGGGCTTCGGCAGTACTTC. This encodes CAWGQGLRQYF.

The DNA of the CDR3 is TGTGCCAGCAGCTTGGGGTGGGGGGCTGAAGCTTTCTTT. As protein: CASSLGWGAEAFF. The chain uses TRBV5-6 and TRBJ1-1; D might be TRBD1 (5 bases). The CDR3 length is 13 residues. Trimming cost V 0 bases and J 6 bases, with 9 bases left between them. Germline V gene data show CDR1 as SGHDT and CDR2 as YYEEEE. The complete variable domain, with remaining parts taken from reference TRBV5-6 and TRBJ1-1, reads DAGVTQSPTHLIKTRGQQVTLRCSPKSGHDTVSWYQQALGQGPQFIFQYYEEEERQRGNFPDRFSGHQFPNYSSELNVNALLLGDSALYLCASSLGWGAEAFFGQGTRLTVV.

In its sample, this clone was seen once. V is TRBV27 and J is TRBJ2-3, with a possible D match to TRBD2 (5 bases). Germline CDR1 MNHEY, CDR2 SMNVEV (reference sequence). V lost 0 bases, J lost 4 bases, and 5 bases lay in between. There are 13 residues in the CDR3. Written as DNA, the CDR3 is TGTGCCAGCAGTTTATCGAGGGCAGATACGCAGTATTTT. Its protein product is CASSLSRADTQYF.

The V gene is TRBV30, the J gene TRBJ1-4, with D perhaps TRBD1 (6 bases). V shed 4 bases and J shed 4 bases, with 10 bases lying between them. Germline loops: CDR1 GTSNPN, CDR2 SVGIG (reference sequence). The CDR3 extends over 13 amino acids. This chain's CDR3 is CAWKDSYNEKLFF. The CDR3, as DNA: TGTGCCTGGAAGGACAGCTATAATGAAAAACTGTTTTTT.

The CDR3 bases are TGTGCCAGCAGCTCCTCAACTAGCGGGGGGACTCTGTACCAAGAGACCCAGTACTTC. Protein: CASSSSTSGGTLYQETQYF. This rearrangement joins TRBV5-5 to TRBJ2-5; TRBD2 agrees at 12 bases. CDR1 and CDR2 from the germline V gene are SGHKS and YYEKEE (reference sequence). V was pared by 3 bases and J by 0 bases, with 12 bases of the junction left unmatched. This CDR3 is built from 19 residues.

In nucleotides, the CDR3 is TGTGCCAGCAGCTTGCGGCGGGAGACCCAGTACTTC. This gives the protein CASSLRRETQYF. The V call is TRBV5-6, the J call TRBJ2-5; no firm D call. The CDR3 consists of 12 residues. Germline V gene lookup returns CDR1 SGHDT and CDR2 YYEEEE. V was trimmed by 1 base and J by 5 bases, leaving 6 bases between them.

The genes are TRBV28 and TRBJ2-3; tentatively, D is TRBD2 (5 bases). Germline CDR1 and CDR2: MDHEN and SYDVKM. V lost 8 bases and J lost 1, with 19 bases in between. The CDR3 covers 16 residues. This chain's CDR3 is CASVWGAGGGTDTQYF. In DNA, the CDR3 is TGTGCCAGCGTTTGGGGAGCAGGAGGAGGCACAGATACGCAGTATTTT.

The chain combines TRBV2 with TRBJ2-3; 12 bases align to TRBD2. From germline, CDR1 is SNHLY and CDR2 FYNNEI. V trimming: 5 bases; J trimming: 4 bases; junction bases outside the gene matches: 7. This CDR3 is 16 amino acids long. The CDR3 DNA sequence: TGTGCCAGCAGTCCCTCCCGACTAGCGGGAGCAGATACGCAGTATTTT. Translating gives CASSPSRLAGADTQYF.

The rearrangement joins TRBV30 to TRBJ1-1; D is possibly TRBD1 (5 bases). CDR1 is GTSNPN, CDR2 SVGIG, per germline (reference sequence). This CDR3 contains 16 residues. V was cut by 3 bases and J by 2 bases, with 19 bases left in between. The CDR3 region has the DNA TGTGCCTGGAGCTTTTACGGGGGAGGGTTAAACACTGAAGCTTTCTTT. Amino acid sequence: CAWSFYGGGLNTEAFF.

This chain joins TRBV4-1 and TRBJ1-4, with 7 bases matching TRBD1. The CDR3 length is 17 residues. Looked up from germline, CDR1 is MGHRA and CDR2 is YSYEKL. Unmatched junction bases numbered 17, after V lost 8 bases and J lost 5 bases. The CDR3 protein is CASRQNWVDRANEKLFF. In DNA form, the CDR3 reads TGCGCCAGCCGGCAGAACTGGGTAGACAGGGCCAATGAAAAACTGTTTTTT.

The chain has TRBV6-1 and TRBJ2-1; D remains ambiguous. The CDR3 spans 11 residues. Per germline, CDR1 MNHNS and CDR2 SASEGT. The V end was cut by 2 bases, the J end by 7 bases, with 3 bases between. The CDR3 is CASSERNEQFF. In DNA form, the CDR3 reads TGTGCCAGCAGTGAACGGAATGAGCAGTTCTTC.

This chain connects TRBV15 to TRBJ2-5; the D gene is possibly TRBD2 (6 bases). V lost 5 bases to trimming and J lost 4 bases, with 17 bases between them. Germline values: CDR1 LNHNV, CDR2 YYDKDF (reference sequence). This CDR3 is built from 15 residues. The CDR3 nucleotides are TGTGCCACCAGCTCAAATAACGGAGGGACAGAGACCCAGTACTTC. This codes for CATSSNNGGTETQYF.

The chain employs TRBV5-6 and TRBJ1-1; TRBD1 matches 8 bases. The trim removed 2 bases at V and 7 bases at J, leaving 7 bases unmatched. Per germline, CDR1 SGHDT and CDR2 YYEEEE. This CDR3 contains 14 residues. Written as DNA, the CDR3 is TGTGCCAGCAGCTTATTTCAGGACAGGGTTGAAGCTTTCTTT. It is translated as CASSLFQDRVEAFF. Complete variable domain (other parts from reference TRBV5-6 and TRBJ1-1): DAGVTQSPTHLIKTRGQQVTLRCSPKSGHDTVSWYQQALGQGPQFIFQYYEEEERQRGNFPDRFSGHQFPNYSSELNVNALLLGDSALYLCASSLFQDRVEAFFGQGTRLTVV.

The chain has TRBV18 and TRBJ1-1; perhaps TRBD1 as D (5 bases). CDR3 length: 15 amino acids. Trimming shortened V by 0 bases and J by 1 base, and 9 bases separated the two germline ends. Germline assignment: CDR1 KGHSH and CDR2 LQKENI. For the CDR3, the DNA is TGTGCCAGCTCACCACCCGCAGGGCAGAACACTGAAGCTTTCTTT. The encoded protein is CASSPPAGQNTEAFF. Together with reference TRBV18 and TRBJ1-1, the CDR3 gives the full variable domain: NAGVMQNPRHLVRRRGQEARLRCSPMKGHSHVYWYRQLPEEGLKFMVYLQKENIIDESGMPKERFSAEFPKEGPSILRIQQVVRGDSAAYFCASSPPAGQNTEAFFGQGTRLTVV.

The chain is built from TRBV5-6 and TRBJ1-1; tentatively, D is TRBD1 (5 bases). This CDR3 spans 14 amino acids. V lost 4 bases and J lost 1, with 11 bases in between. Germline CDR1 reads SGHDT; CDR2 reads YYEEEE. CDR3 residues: CASSDSQANTEAFF. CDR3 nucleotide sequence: TGTGCCAGCAGCGATTCACAGGCGAACACTGAAGCTTTCTTT.

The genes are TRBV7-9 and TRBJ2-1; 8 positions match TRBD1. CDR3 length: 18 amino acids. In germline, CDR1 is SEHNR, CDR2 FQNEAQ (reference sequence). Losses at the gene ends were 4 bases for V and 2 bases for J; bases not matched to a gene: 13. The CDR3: CASSSARDRPDTYNEQFF. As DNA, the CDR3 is TGTGCCAGCAGCTCCGCCCGGGACAGGCCTGATACCTACAATGAGCAGTTCTTC.